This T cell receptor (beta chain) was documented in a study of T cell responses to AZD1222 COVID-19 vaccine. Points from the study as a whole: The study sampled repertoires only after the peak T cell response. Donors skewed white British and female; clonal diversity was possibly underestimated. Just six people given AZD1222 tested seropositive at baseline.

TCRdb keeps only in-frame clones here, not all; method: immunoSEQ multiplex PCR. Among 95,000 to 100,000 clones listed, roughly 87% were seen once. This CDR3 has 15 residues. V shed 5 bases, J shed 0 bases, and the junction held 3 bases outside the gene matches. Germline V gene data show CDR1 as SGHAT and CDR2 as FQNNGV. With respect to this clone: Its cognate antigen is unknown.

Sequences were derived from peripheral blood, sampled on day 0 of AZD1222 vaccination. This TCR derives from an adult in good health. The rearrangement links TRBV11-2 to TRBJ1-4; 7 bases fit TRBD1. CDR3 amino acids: CASSAGQPTNEKLFF. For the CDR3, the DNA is TGTGCCAGCAGCGCGGGACAGCCAACTAATGAAAAACTGTTTTTT.